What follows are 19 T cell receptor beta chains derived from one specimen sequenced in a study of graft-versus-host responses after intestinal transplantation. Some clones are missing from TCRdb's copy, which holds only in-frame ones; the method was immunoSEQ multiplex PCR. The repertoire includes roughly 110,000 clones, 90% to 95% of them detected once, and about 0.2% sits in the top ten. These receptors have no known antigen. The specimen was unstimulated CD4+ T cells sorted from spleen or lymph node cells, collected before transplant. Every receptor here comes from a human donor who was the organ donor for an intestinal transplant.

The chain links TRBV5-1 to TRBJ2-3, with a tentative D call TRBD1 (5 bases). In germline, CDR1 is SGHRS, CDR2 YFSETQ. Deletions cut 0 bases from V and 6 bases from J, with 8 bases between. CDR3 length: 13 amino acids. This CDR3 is CASSLEGADTQYF. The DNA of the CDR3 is TGCGCCAGCAGCTTGGAAGGGGCCGATACGCAGTATTTT.

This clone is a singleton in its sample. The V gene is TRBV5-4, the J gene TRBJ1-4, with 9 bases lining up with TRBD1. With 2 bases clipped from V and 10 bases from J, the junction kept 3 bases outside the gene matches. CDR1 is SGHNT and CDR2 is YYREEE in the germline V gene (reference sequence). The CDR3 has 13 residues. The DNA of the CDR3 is TGTGCCAGCAGCTTACAGGGGGCAGGAAAACTGTTTTTT. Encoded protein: CASSLQGAGKLFF.

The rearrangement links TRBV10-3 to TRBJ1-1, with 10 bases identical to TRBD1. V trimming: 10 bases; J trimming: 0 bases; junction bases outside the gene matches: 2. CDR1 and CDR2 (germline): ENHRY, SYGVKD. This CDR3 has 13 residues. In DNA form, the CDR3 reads TGTGCCACCGGACAGGGGGTGAACACTGAAGCTTTCTTT. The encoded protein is CATGQGVNTEAFF.

CDR3 amino acids: CASSLTGTAPPYEQYF. Here the CDR3 DNA reads TGCGCCAGCAGCTTGACAGGGACTGCCCCCCCCTACGAGCAGTACTTC. V usage is TRBV5-1 and J usage is TRBJ2-7; either TRBD1 or TRBD2 may fit D (6 bases each). This CDR3 has 16 residues. V lost 1 base to trimming and J lost 2 bases, with 16 bases between them. The germline V gene encodes CDR1 SGHRS and CDR2 YFSETQ.

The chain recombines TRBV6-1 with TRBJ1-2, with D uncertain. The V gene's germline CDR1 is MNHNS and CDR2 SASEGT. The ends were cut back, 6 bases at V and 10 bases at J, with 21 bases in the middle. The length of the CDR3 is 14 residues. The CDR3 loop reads CASRFPTAGSLYTF. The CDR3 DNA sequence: TGTGCCAGCAGATTCCCCACTGCGGGCAGTCTCTACACCTTC.

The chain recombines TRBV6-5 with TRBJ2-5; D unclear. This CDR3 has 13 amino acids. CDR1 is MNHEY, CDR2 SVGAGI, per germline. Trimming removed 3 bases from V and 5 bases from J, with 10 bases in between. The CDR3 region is CASSYYSGETQYF. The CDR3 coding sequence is TGTGCCAGCAGTTATTACAGTGGGGAGACCCAGTACTTC.

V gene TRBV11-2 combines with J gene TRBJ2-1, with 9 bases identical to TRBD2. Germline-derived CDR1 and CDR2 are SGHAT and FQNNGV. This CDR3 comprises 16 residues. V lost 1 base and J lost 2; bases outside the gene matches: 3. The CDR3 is CASSLVGGRAYNEQFF. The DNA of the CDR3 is TGTGCCAGCAGCTTAGTAGGCGGGAGGGCCTACAATGAGCAGTTCTTC.

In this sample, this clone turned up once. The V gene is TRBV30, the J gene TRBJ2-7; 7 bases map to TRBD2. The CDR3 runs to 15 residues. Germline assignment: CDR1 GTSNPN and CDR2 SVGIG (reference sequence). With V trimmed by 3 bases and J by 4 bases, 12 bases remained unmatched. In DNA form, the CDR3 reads TGTGCCTGGAGGCGCCTCCGGGACTACCAGTACGAGCAGTACTTC. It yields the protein CAWRRLRDYQYEQYF.

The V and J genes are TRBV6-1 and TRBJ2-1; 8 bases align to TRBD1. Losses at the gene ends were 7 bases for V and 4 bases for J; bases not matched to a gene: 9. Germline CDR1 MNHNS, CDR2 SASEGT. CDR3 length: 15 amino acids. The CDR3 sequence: CASTKTGQVYNEQFF. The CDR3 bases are TGTGCCAGCACTAAGACGGGACAGGTTTACAATGAGCAGTTCTTC.

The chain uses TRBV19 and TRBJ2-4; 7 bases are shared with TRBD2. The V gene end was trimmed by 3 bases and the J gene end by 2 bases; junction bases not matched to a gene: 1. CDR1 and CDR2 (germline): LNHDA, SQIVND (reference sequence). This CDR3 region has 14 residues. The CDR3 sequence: CASSIGGTKNIQYF. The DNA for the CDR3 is TGTGCCAGTAGTATCGGGGGGACCAAAAACATTCAGTACTTC.

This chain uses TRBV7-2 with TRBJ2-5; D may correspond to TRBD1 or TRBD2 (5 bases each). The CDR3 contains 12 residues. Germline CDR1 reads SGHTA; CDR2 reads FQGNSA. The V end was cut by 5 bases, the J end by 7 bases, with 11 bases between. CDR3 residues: CASSRGRGTQYF. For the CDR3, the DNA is TGTGCCAGCAGCCGGGGCCGTGGGACCCAGTACTTC.

CDR3 in amino acids: CAWSVLAANYGYTF. CDR3 nucleotides: TGTGCCTGGAGTGTATTGGCCGCCAACTATGGCTACACCTTC. V is TRBV30 and J is TRBJ1-2; D is unclear. CDR3 length: 14 residues. Trimming removed 0 bases at V and 2 bases at J, with 10 bases between. The V gene's germline CDR1 is GTSNPN and CDR2 SVGIG (reference sequence).

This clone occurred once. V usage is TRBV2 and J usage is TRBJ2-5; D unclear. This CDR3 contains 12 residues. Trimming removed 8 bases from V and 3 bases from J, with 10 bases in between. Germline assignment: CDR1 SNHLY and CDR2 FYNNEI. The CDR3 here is CASGLREETQYF. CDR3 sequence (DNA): TGTGCCAGCGGGTTAAGGGAAGAGACCCAGTACTTC.

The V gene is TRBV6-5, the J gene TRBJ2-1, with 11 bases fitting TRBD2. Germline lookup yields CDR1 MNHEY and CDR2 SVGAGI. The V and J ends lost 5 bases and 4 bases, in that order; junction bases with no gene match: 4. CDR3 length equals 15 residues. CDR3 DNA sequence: TGTGCCAGCAGTCGTGGGACTAGCGGATACAATGAGCAGTTCTTC. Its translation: CASSRGTSGYNEQFF.

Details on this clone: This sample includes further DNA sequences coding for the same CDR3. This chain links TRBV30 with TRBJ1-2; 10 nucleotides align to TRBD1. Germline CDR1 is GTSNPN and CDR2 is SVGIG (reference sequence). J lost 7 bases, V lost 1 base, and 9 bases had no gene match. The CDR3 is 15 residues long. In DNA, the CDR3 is TGTGCCTGGAGTGGGGGTGACAGGGGGCGCGGTGGCTACACCTTC. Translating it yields CAWSGGDRGRGGYTF.

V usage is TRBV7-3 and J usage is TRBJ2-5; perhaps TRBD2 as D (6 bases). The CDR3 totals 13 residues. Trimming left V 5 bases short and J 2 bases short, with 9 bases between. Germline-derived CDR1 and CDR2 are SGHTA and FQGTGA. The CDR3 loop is CASSPGAQETQYF. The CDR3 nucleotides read TGTGCCAGCAGCCCGGGAGCTCAAGAGACCCAGTACTTC.

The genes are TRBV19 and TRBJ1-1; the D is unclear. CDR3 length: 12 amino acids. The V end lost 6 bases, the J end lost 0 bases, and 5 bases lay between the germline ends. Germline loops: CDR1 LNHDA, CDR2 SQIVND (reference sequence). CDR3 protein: CASRQLNTEAFF. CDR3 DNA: TGTGCCAGTAGACAGCTGAACACTGAAGCTTTCTTT.

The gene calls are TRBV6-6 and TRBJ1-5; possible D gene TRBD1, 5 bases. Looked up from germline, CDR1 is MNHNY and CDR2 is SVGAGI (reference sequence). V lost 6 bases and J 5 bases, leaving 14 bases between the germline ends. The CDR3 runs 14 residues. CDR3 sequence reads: CASSSWGNDQPQHF. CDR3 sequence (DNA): TGTGCCAGCAGCTCTTGGGGGAACGATCAGCCCCAGCATTTT.

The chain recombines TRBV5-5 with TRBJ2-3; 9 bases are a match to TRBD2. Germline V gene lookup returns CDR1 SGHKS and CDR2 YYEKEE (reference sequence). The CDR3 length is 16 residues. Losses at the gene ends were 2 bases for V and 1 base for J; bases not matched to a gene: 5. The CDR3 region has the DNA TGTGCCAGCAGCTTCTTAGCGGGAGTAGGCACAGATACGCAGTATTTT. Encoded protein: CASSFLAGVGTDTQYF. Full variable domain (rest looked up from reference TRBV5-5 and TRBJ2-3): DAGVTQSPTHLIKTRGQQVTLRCSPISGHKSVSWYQQVLGQGPQFIFQYYEKEERGRGNFPDRFSARQFPNYSSELNVNALLLGDSALYLCASSFLAGVGTDTQYFGPGTRLTVL.